Detailed here is one TCR beta chain. These data belong to a study of control samples from healthy donors and cancer patients. The V and J ends lost 4 bases and 5 bases respectively, with 16 bases between them. CDR1 and CDR2 (germline): GTSNPN, SVGIG (reference sequence). CDR3 length: 14 residues. Libraries were prepared by immunoSEQ multiplex PCR; TCRdb keeps only in-frame clonotypes and omits some of them. The sample shows 35,000 to 45,000 clones, 75% to 90% of them seen only once. The chain uses TRBV30 and TRBJ2-3, with D possibly matching TRBD2 (6 bases). The receptor's source is a man aged 60 to 75 in good health. Source material: blood. The CDR3 sequence: CAWNTGVGGDTQYF. The DNA of the CDR3 is TGTGCCTGGAACACGGGAGTCGGTGGAGATACGCAGTATTTT.